These T cell receptor beta chains were read from a single sample in a study of T cell responses to AZD1222 COVID-19 vaccine. Produced via immunoSEQ multiplex PCR; TCRdb's table is partial and in-frame only. The table shows about 150,000 clones, with about 92% occurring only once. This material consisted of peripheral blood, taken on day 0 of AZD1222 vaccination. The receptors were gathered from an adult in good health. Both conserved end residues are part of each CDR3. D genes are given only for firm matches. Size is omitted from some rows. Given values are once, few, many or a class for expanded clones.

j_call	clone_size	d_call	v_call	cdr3_length	cdr3_nt	cdr3_aa
TRBJ2-4	.	.	TRBV6-1	16	TGTGCCAGCAGTGAACTACTCGGGACACGCAAAAACATTCAGTACTTC	CASSELLGTRKNIQYF
TRBJ2-1	.	TRBD2	TRBV19	15	TGTGCCAGTAGTCTAGCTAGCGGGGGGTACGGTGAGCAGTTCTTC	CASSLASGGYGEQFF
TRBJ1-1	.	.	TRBV30	14	TGTGCCTGGAGGGACCAGGCCCGAAGCACTGAAGCTTTCTTT	CAWRDQARSTEAFF
TRBJ1-1	once	.	TRBV10-3	14	TGTGCCATCAGTGAGCGACAGACCAACACTGAAGCTTTCTTT	CAISERQTNTEAFF
TRBJ2-3	.	.	TRBV4-1	16	TGCGCCAGCAGAATAGGACACACTACTACCACAGATACGCAGTATTTT	CASRIGHTTTTDTQYF
TRBJ2-3	.	TRBD2	TRBV9	15	TGTGCCAGCAGCGTTAGCGGGGCTAGCACAGATACGCAGTATTTT	CASSVSGASTDTQYF
TRBJ2-7	.	TRBD2	TRBV11-2	14	TGTGCCAGCAGCCGAGCGGGAGGGCCATACGAGCAGTACTTC	CASSRAGGPYEQYF
TRBJ2-4	.	.	TRBV30	13	TGTGCCTGGAGTAGGCTAGCCAAAAACATTCAGTACTTC	CAWSRLAKNIQYF
TRBJ1-5	.	TRBD1	TRBV7-8	15	TGTGCCAGCAGCTTCGACAGGGGAGGCAATCAGCCCCAGCATTTT	CASSFDRGGNQPQHF
TRBJ1-3	.	.	TRBV3-1/TRBV3-2	20	TGTGCCAGCAGCCGCCATGGGTCTTCAGGGGCAGTAAGCAAAGGAAACACCATATATTTT	CASSRHGSSGAVSKGNTIYF
TRBJ2-3	.	.	TRBV9	14	TGTGCCAGCAGCCCGAGAGTAGCTAAGGATACGCAGTATTTT	CASSPRVAKDTQYF
TRBJ1-3	.	.	TRBV28	13	TGTGCCAGCAGTTCCTACTCTGGAAACACCATATATTTT	CASSSYSGNTIYF
TRBJ2-3	.	TRBD2	TRBV2	15	TGTGCCAGCAGTGATAGCGGGAGCCCCTCAGATACGCAGTATTTT	CASSDSGSPSDTQYF
TRBJ1-2	.	.	TRBV5-1	11	TGCGCCAGCAGGAGTAACTATGGCTACACCTTC	CASRSNYGYTF
TRBJ2-3	.	TRBD2	TRBV4-3	16	TGCGCCAGCAGCCAAGATACGGGGGGGCCCACAGATACGCAGTATTTT	CASSQDTGGPTDTQYF
TRBJ2-7	.	.	TRBV3-1/TRBV3-2	12	TGTGCCAGCGGGTTTAGCTCCTACGAGCAGTACTTC	CASGFSSYEQYF
TRBJ1-1	.	.	TRBV27	17	TGTGCCAGCAGTCCTGTCTTCGGGACGTTTATGAACACTGAAGCTTTCTTT	CASSPVFGTFMNTEAFF
TRBJ2-1	.	TRBD2	TRBV4-1	17	TGCGCCAGCAGCCAAGGGACTAGCGGGAGGGCCCACAATGAGCAGTTCTTC	CASSQGTSGRAHNEQFF
TRBJ2-1	.	TRBD1	TRBV10-3	13	TGTGCCACCGAATTGACAGGGAAGGATGAGCAGTTCTTC	CATELTGKDEQFF
TRBJ2-6	.	.	TRBV27	14	TGTGCCAGCAGTCATGGGGCTGGGGCCAACGTCCTGACTTTC	CASSHGAGANVLTF
TRBJ2-1	.	.	TRBV19	14	TGTGCCAGTAGGTCGGCAGGGTCCTACAATGAGCAGTTCTTC	CASRSAGSYNEQFF
TRBJ2-3	once	.	TRBV18	13	TGTGCCAGCTCACCAGCAGGGCCAGATACGCAGTATTTT	CASSPAGPDTQYF
TRBJ1-4	.	.	TRBV7-2	15	TGTGCCAGCAGCTTATTTTCAGACCGTAATGAAAAACTGTTTTTT	CASSLFSDRNEKLFF
TRBJ1-1	once	.	TRBV5-6	13	TGTGCCAGCAGCCCCGACACAGACACTGAAGCTTTCTTT	CASSPDTDTEAFF
TRBJ1-1	.	.	TRBV7-2	14	TGTGCCAGCAGCTTAAAATCGGGGAACACTGAAGCTTTCTTT	CASSLKSGNTEAFF
TRBJ2-1	.	.	TRBV4-1	11	TGCGCCAGCAGCAGGGACTCACTCCAGTTCTTC	CASSRDSLQFF
TRBJ2-7	once	.	TRBV25-1	13	TGTGCCAGCAGTGACACCTCGGTCTACGAGCAGTACTTC	CASSDTSVYEQYF
TRBJ1-1	.	.	TRBV4-2	17	TGTGCCAGCAGCCATGGGAGCAGGGGCTACATGAACACTGAAGCTTTCTTT	CASSHGSRGYMNTEAFF
TRBJ2-1	large	TRBD2	TRBV7-6	16	TGTGCCAGCAGCCTCGATCTAGCGGGGAACTACAATGAGCAGTTCTTC	CASSLDLAGNYNEQFF
TRBJ1-5	.	.	TRBV6-2/TRBV6-3	16	TGTGCCAGCAGTTACGCGCAGGGGAGGCGCAATCAGCCCCAGCATTTT	CASSYAQGRRNQPQHF
TRBJ1-5	few	.	TRBV2	14	TGTGCCAGCAGTGAAGGAGTATCAGGTCGGCCCCAGCATTTT	CASSEGVSGRPQHF
TRBJ1-6	.	.	TRBV30	14	TGTGCCTGGAACCCCGGGACTTCTAATTCACCCCTCCACTTT	CAWNPGTSNSPLHF
TRBJ1-3	.	.	TRBV12-3/TRBV12-4	13	TGTGCCAGCAGTTCCGTCAGGGGAAACACCATATATTTT	CASSSVRGNTIYF
TRBJ2-2	.	.	TRBV9	17	TGTGCCAGCAGCGTAGGGATACTGGGACCGCACACCGGGGAGCTGTTTTTT	CASSVGILGPHTGELFF
TRBJ2-2	.	.	TRBV11-3	16	TGTGCCAGCAGCTTACGGACCCCAAGGGGCACCGGGGAGCTGTTTTTT	CASSLRTPRGTGELFF
TRBJ1-2	.	.	TRBV19	13	TGTGCCAGTAGTTTTTTCGGGGTCGATGGCTACACCTTC	CASSFFGVDGYTF
TRBJ2-7	.	TRBD2	TRBV30	17	TGTGCCTGGAGGGGGAAAGCGGGGGGCCCTAGCTCCTACGAGCAGTACTTC	CAWRGKAGGPSSYEQYF
TRBJ2-3	.	.	TRBV3-1/TRBV3-2	15	TGTGCCAGCACACAAGGGGTTTTGAGCACAGATACGCAGTATTTT	CASTQGVLSTDTQYF
TRBJ2-3	.	.	TRBV28	13	TGTGCCAGCAGTTGGAGGGCCCCAGATACGCAGTATTTT	CASSWRAPDTQYF
TRBJ1-3	.	.	TRBV10-2	17	TGCGCCAGCAGTGAGTTCGGGTACGGTAGCTCTGGAAACACCATATATTTT	CASSEFGYGSSGNTIYF
TRBJ1-1	.	.	TRBV18	15	TGTGCCAGCTCACCTAACGAAGGGGCGGCCTCTGAAGCTTTCTTT	CASSPNEGAASEAFF
TRBJ2-1	.	.	TRBV25-1	11	TGTGCCATCTCCGCAGGGCCTGAGCAGTTCTTC	CAISAGPEQFF
TRBJ1-4	.	.	TRBV29-1	12	TGCAGCGTTGAAACCGCTAATGAAAAACTGTTTTTT	CSVETANEKLFF
TRBJ1-2	.	TRBD1	TRBV6-4	13	TGTGCCAGCAGTGACGGAAGGGGGCGAGGCTACACCTTC	CASSDGRGRGYTF
TRBJ2-7	.	.	TRBV3-1/TRBV3-2	15	TGTGCCAGCAGCCAAGAACGAACATATGCCTACGAGCAGTACTTC	CASSQERTYAYEQYF
TRBJ2-3	.	.	TRBV11-2	15	TGTGCCAGCAGCTTAGCCGGGGGAGGCACAGATACGCAGTATTTT	CASSLAGGGTDTQYF
TRBJ2-1	few	.	TRBV11-2	13	TGTGCCAGCAGCTTAGACACCTACAATGAGCAGTTCTTC	CASSLDTYNEQFF
TRBJ1-5	.	TRBD1	TRBV4-1	15	TGCGCCAGCAGCCAAGGAGACAGGGGCGGACAGCCCCAGCATTTT	CASSQGDRGGQPQHF
TRBJ2-4	.	TRBD1	TRBV6-1	16	TGTGCCAGCAGTGACCAGGGGGCGTGGGGCAAAAACATTCAGTACTTC	CASSDQGAWGKNIQYF
TRBJ2-1	.	TRBD2	TRBV7-2	13	TGTGCCAGCAGCTTGGGACTAGTCTATGAGCAGTTCTTC	CASSLGLVYEQFF